These 10 T cell receptor beta chains came from one sample sequenced in a study of blood T cell repertoires in COVID-19. Profiling relied on immunoSEQ multiplex PCR, and the TCRdb table lists in-frame clones only, not all of them. The data show more than 200,000 clones, 88% seen once. Source material: peripheral blood. Receptors originate from an older man with acute or convalescent COVID-19.

The chain links TRBV29-1 to TRBJ1-4; TRBD1 might be the D (6 bases). Germline values: CDR1 SQVTM, CDR2 ANQGSEA. The CDR3 is 12 amino acids. Trimming cost V 7 bases and J 7 bases, with 13 bases left between them. The CDR3 region is CSATGSGEKLFF. DNA of the CDR3: TGCAGCGCGACAGGCTCAGGTGAAAAACTGTTTTTT.

The chain has TRBV9 and TRBJ1-6, with TRBD1 matching over 8 bases. Germline-derived CDR1 and CDR2 are SGDLS and YYNGEE. V trimming: 4 bases; J trimming: 7 bases; junction bases outside the gene matches: 7. The CDR3 is 15 residues long. CDR3 nucleotide sequence: TGTGCCAGCAGCCCCGGACAGGGAGGCAATTCACCCCTCCACTTT. It codes for CASSPGQGGNSPLHF.

This clone came up once. The chain combines TRBV4-1 with TRBJ2-7, with TRBD2 matching over 9 bases. This CDR3 has 15 residues. Germline-derived CDR1 and CDR2 are MGHRA and YSYEKL. V was pared by 3 bases and J by 0 bases, with 3 bases of the junction left unmatched. The CDR3 is CASSQGLAVSYEQYF. CDR3 sequence (DNA): TGCGCCAGCAGCCAGGGACTAGCTGTCTCCTACGAGCAGTACTTC.

This clone was detected once. The rearrangement joins TRBV5-1 to TRBJ2-5, with 12 nucleotides matching TRBD2. The CDR3 loop spans 17 amino acids. The ends lost 0 bases at V and 3 bases at J; junction bases unmatched: 6. The germline gives CDR1 SGHRS, CDR2 YFSETQ. CDR3 region: CASSLGPTSGREETQYF. CDR3 bases: TGCGCCAGCAGCTTGGGTCCGACTAGCGGGAGAGAAGAGACCCAGTACTTC. The full variable domain, with the rest looked up from reference TRBV5-1 and TRBJ2-5, is KAGVTQTPRYLIKTRGQQVTLSCSPISGHRSVSWYQQTPGQGLQFLFEYFSETQRNKGNFPGRFSGRQFSNSRSEMNVSTLELGDSALYLCASSLGPTSGREETQYFGPGTRLLVL.

Points on this clone: This CDR3 is also generated by other DNA sequences in the sample. The genes are TRBV7-3 and TRBJ1-1; perhaps TRBD1 as D (5 bases). The CDR3 totals 13 residues. Trimming took off 0 bases at V and 3 bases at J, with 5 bases between the two ends. Germline values: CDR1 SGHTA, CDR2 FQGTGA. The CDR3 sequence is CASSLTGDTEAFF. The CDR3 nucleotides read TGTGCCAGCAGCTTAACAGGGGACACTGAAGCTTTCTTT.

The chain joins TRBV6-2 or TRBV6-3 to TRBJ2-1, with a weak D call TRBD1 (7 bases). The length of the CDR3 is 12 residues. The V gene lost 6 bases and the J gene lost 8 bases, with 11 bases spanning the gap. Germline V CDR1 and CDR2: MNHEY, SVGEGT. In DNA form, the CDR3 reads TGTGCCAGCAGCCGCAGGGGGGATGAGCAGTTCTTC. Translated: CASSRRGDEQFF.

This clone was counted a few times. The chain carries TRBV5-6 and TRBJ2-7, with D perhaps matching TRBD2 (5 bases). V lost 2 bases to trimming and J lost 3 bases, with 6 bases between them. CDR3 size: 12 residues. Germline values: CDR1 SGHDT, CDR2 YYEEEE. This CDR3 is CASSLDYYEQYF. CDR3 in DNA: TGTGCCAGCAGCTTAGACTACTACGAGCAGTACTTC.

This sequence joins TRBV19 and TRBJ2-5; 8 bases align to TRBD2. CDR3 size: 15 residues. Germline CDR1 and CDR2: LNHDA and SQIVND (reference sequence). The V and J ends lost 6 bases and 1 base, in that order; junction bases with no gene match: 7. The CDR3 DNA reads TGTGCCAGTAGGACGACTAGCGCCATCCAAGAGACCCAGTACTTC. It codes for CASRTTSAIQETQYF.

This clone was counted between two and nine times. The chain has TRBV25-1 and TRBJ2-2; D is perhaps TRBD2 (6 bases). V was clipped by 2 bases and J by 5 bases, with 12 bases between them. The CDR3 covers 15 residues. CDR1 and CDR2 (germline): MGHDK, SYGVNS. The CDR3 here is CASSEETSETGELFF. Here the CDR3 DNA reads TGTGCCAGCAGTGAAGAGACTAGTGAAACCGGGGAGCTGTTTTTT. Variable domain in full (rest from reference TRBV25-1 and TRBJ2-2): EADIYQTPRYLVIGTGKKITLECSQTMGHDKMYWYQQDPGMELHLIHYSYGVNSTEKGDLSSESTVSRIRTEHFPLTLESARPSHTSQYLCASSEETSETGELFFGEGSRLTVL.

CDR3 nucleotide sequence: TGTGCCAGCAGCTGGATCCAGGGGAAGACCCTCGAGCAGTACTTC. As protein: CASSWIQGKTLEQYF. This chain joins TRBV11-2 and TRBJ2-7; weak D call: TRBD1 (6 bases). The CDR3 runs 15 residues. The germline V gene encodes CDR1 SGHAT and CDR2 FQNNGV. Trimming shortened V by 4 bases and J by 6 bases, and 19 bases separated the two germline ends.